The 23 T cell receptor beta chains presented below share a single source sample, sequenced in a study of cytomegalovirus exposure and HLA in healthy donors. PCR involved 60 Vbeta and 13 Jbeta primers. Some clones are missing from TCRdb's copy, which holds only in-frame ones; the method was immunoSEQ multiplex PCR. The table shows roughly 220,000 clones, with approximately 70% occurring only once. Sequencing was done on a sample of PBMCs. These receptors all come from a man in his forties in good health and CMV-seropositive.

The rearrangement joins TRBV7-3 to TRBJ1-3; 7 bases are a match to TRBD1. CDR1 and CDR2 from the germline V gene are SGHTA and FQGTGA. The CDR3 extends over 14 amino acids. The V and J ends lost 5 bases and 1 base, in that order; junction bases with no gene match: 2. The CDR3 protein is CASSQTGSGNTIYF. The CDR3 region has the DNA TGTGCCAGCAGCCAGACAGGGTCTGGAAACACCATATATTTT.

The rearrangement links TRBV11-2 to TRBJ2-1; no reliable D call. This CDR3 is 16 amino acids long. V was shortened by 5 bases and J by 0 bases, with 14 bases between the two germline ends. Germline V gives CDR1 SGHAT, CDR2 FQNNGV. CDR3 residues: CASSLLDWPSYNEQFF. The CDR3 nucleotides read TGTGCCAGCAGCCTATTAGACTGGCCCTCCTACAATGAGCAGTTCTTC.

This chain connects TRBV7-9 to TRBJ2-4, with D possibly TRBD2 on 6 matching bases. V was trimmed by 5 bases and J by 0 bases, leaving 11 bases between them. In germline, CDR1 is SEHNR, CDR2 FQNEAQ (reference sequence). This CDR3 spans 15 amino acids. The CDR3 loop reads CASSKGEVAKNIQYF. For the CDR3, the DNA is TGTGCCAGCAGCAAAGGGGAGGTAGCCAAAAACATTCAGTACTTC.

The chain links TRBV7-9 to TRBJ2-5; TRBD2 might be the D (6 bases). The CDR3 sequence is 15 residues long. The germline V gene has CDR1 SEHNR and CDR2 FQNEAQ (reference sequence). With 7 bases removed from V and 5 bases from J, the gap between germline ends came to 20 bases. CDR3 protein: CASNPVLASGETQYF. In nucleotides, the CDR3 is TGTGCCAGCAACCCCGTCCTAGCGTCGGGGGAGACCCAGTACTTC.

This clone was detected only a few times. The chain combines TRBV19 with TRBJ1-6; 8 nucleotides line up with TRBD1. Germline lookup yields CDR1 LNHDA and CDR2 SQIVND (reference sequence). J lost 7 bases, V lost 5 bases, and 10 bases had no gene match. This CDR3 spans 16 amino acids. The CDR3 DNA reads as TGTGCCAGTAGTGCCATGACAGGGGTGTTCAATTCACCCCTCCACTTT. Translation gives CASSAMTGVFNSPLHF.

This chain uses TRBV11-1 with TRBJ1-2, with 9 positions matching TRBD1. V lost 5 bases to trimming and J lost 0 bases; unmatched junction nucleotides: 4. CDR3 length: 15 residues. Germline loops: CDR1 SGHAT, CDR2 FQDESV (reference sequence). DNA of the CDR3: TGTGCCAGCAGCACCTGGACAGGGGCTAACTATGGCTACACCTTC. Its translation is CASSTWTGANYGYTF.

This clone was detected a few times. The chain carries TRBV7-9 and TRBJ2-7, with 11 bases identical to TRBD1. In germline, CDR1 is SEHNR, CDR2 FQNEAQ (reference sequence). The CDR3 covers 15 residues. The J segment lost 5 bases and the V segment lost 0 bases, leaving 3 bases of the junction unmatched. Written as DNA, the CDR3 is TGTGCCAGCAGCTTAGCGGGGACAGGGGGGAACGAGCAGTACTTC. This translates into CASSLAGTGGNEQYF.

The rearrangement uses TRBV19 and TRBJ1-1; no firm D call. V was shortened by 3 bases and J by 2 bases, with 10 bases between the two germline ends. Germline CDR1 and CDR2: LNHDA and SQIVND (reference sequence). The CDR3 runs to 14 residues. The CDR3 region is CASSIGSFNTEAFF. For the CDR3, the DNA is TGTGCCAGTAGTATCGGGTCGTTTAACACTGAAGCTTTCTTT.

The CDR3 DNA follows: TGTGCCAGCAGCTTAGGGGCCCCTAAGGATGAGCAGTTCTTC. Protein: CASSLGAPKDEQFF. The V and J genes are TRBV7-2 and TRBJ2-1; D call uncertain. The CDR3 sequence is 14 residues long. Germline loops: CDR1 SGHTA, CDR2 FQGNSA. V was cut by 1 base and J by 8 bases, with 12 bases left in between.

V gene TRBV4-1 combines with J gene TRBJ2-3; D may be TRBD2 (6 bases). Germline CDR1 MGHRA, CDR2 YSYEKL. V was pared by 8 bases and J by 0 bases, with 15 bases between. This CDR3 has 15 residues. The CDR3 loop is CASAPGRGSTDTQYF. The CDR3 nucleotides read TGCGCCAGCGCTCCGGGACGGGGGAGCACAGATACGCAGTATTTT.

This chain uses TRBV6-5 with TRBJ2-5, with 11 bases lining up with TRBD1. Matching the DNA end better, TRBJ2-7 makes the J call doubtful. Germline assignment: CDR1 MNHEY and CDR2 SVGAGI. This CDR3 is built from 13 residues. For the CDR3, the DNA is TGTGCCAGCAGCGGGACAGGGGGCTACGAGCAGTACTTC. This sequence encodes CASSGTGGYEQYF.

Only a few counts were recorded for this clone. The chain has TRBV18 and TRBJ1-6, with unresolved D. CDR1 is KGHSH and CDR2 is LQKENI in the germline V gene. V lost 3 bases, J lost 6 bases, and 18 bases lay in between. CDR3 length: 17 residues. As DNA, the CDR3 is TGTGCCAGCTCACCCCAAGGTGGCCGGGGAGGTAATTCACCCCTCCACTTT. Translated, it gives CASSPQGGRGGNSPLHF. Looking up the rest from reference TRBV18 and TRBJ1-6 gives the full variable domain: NAGVMQNPRHLVRRRGQEARLRCSPMKGHSHVYWYRQLPEEGLKFMVYLQKENIIDESGMPKERFSAEFPKEGPSILRIQQVVRGDSAAYFCASSPQGGRGGNSPLHFGNGTRLTVT.

This chain connects TRBV4-1 to TRBJ1-1; no clear D gene. Trimming removed 2 bases from V and 6 bases from J, with 10 bases in between. The germline gives CDR1 MGHRA, CDR2 YSYEKL. CDR3 size: 13 residues. The CDR3 bases are TGCGCCAGCAGCCAATGGGAGCAGGCTGAAGCTTTCTTT. It specifies CASSQWEQAEAFF.

The chain carries TRBV11-2 and TRBJ2-3; D not certain. The CDR3 length is 16 residues. V was clipped by 0 bases and J by 0 bases, with 10 bases between them. The germline V gene encodes CDR1 SGHAT and CDR2 FQNNGV. In DNA form, the CDR3 reads TGTGCCAGCAGCTTAGATTCGTATGTGAGCACAGATACGCAGTATTTT. Amino acid sequence: CASSLDSYVSTDTQYF.

The chain links TRBV11-2 to TRBJ2-6; 8 nucleotides agree with TRBD1. The CDR3 runs to 15 residues. V dropped 5 bases and J dropped 2; count of bases not matched to a gene: 2. CDR1 and CDR2 from the germline V gene are SGHAT and FQNNGV. The CDR3 protein is CASSVRGPGANVLTF. CDR3 DNA: TGTGCCAGCAGCGTCAGGGGGCCTGGGGCCAACGTCCTGACTTTC.

This chain joins TRBV7-6 and TRBJ2-1; 10 nucleotides match TRBD1. The CDR3 runs 14 residues. CDR1 is SGHVS and CDR2 is FNYEAQ in the germline V gene. The V segment lost 6 bases and the J segment 7 bases; nucleotides outside the gene matches: 6. The CDR3 DNA reads as TGTGCCAGCAGTTCTCGGACAGGGGGTAATGAGCAGTTCTTC. It is translated as CASSSRTGGNEQFF.

This chain uses TRBV4-1 with TRBJ2-2; a weak D match, TRBD1 (5 bases). V was clipped by 6 bases and J by 2 bases, with 7 bases between them. In germline, CDR1 is MGHRA, CDR2 YSYEKL. The CDR3 spans 13 residues. CDR3 residues: CASRGENTGELFF. The DNA of the CDR3 is TGCGCCAGCAGAGGGGAAAACACCGGGGAGCTGTTTTTT.

The V gene is TRBV5-6, the J gene TRBJ2-3; 13 nucleotides line up with TRBD2. Germline values: CDR1 SGHDT, CDR2 YYEEEE. The V gene end was trimmed by 5 bases and the J gene end by 8 bases; junction bases not matched to a gene: 11. The CDR3 totals 16 residues. CDR3 protein: CASRLAGTSGASTQYF. DNA of the CDR3: TGTGCCAGCAGACTTGCCGGGACTAGCGGGGCTAGTACGCAGTATTTT.

V is TRBV6-6 and J is TRBJ2-3; perhaps TRBD1 as D (5 bases). This CDR3 has 15 amino acids. V was clipped by 0 bases and J by 3 bases, with 10 bases between them. The germline gives CDR1 MNHNY, CDR2 SVGAGI (reference sequence). The CDR3 region has the DNA TGTGCCAGCAGTTACTCGAGGTCAGGGACAGATACGCAGTATTTT. It specifies CASSYSRSGTDTQYF.

The gene calls are TRBV4-1 and TRBJ1-4, with 7 bases that match TRBD1. The CDR3 sequence is 16 residues long. The V gene end was trimmed by 2 bases and the J gene end by 3 bases; junction bases not matched to a gene: 6. The germline V gene encodes CDR1 MGHRA and CDR2 YSYEKL. CDR3 loop: CASSQRGTESNEKLFF. The CDR3 nucleotides read TGCGCCAGCAGCCAACGCGGGACAGAATCTAATGAAAAACTGTTTTTT.

V is TRBV5-1 and J is TRBJ2-7; 8 bases agree with TRBD1. Trimming at V came to 7 bases and at J to 4 bases, leaving 10 bases not matched to a gene. Germline V lookup: CDR1 SGHRS, CDR2 YFSETQ. The length of the CDR3 is 14 residues. CDR3 coding DNA: TGCGCCAGCCGGGGACAGGCTTCCCTATACGAGCAGTACTTC. It specifies CASRGQASLYEQYF.

This sequence joins TRBV4-1 and TRBJ1-1, with D possibly TRBD1 on 5 matching bases. This CDR3 comprises 14 residues. Per the germline V gene, CDR1 is MGHRA and CDR2 is YSYEKL. V was trimmed by 5 bases and J by 7 bases, leaving 17 bases between them. In nucleotides, the CDR3 is TGCGCCAGCAGCTCGCCGATTCCCGGGGGTGAAGCTTTCTTT. It is translated as CASSSPIPGGEAFF.

The J gene is TRBJ2-7, the V gene TRBV5-1; possibly TRBD1 for D (6 bases). Trimming took 1 base from V and 5 from J, leaving 10 bases between them. Germline CDR1 and CDR2: SGHRS and YFSETQ. The CDR3 is 13 amino acids. CDR3: CASSLTGNHEQYF. In nucleotides, the CDR3 is TGCGCCAGCAGCTTGACAGGGAACCACGAGCAGTACTTC.